This T cell receptor (beta chain) was sequenced in a study of blood T cell repertoires in COVID-19. As for the study in general: The United States, Italy and Spain supplied acute and convalescent COVID-19 samples. PBMCs, B-cell-depleted T cells, or T cells provided the cDNA or gDNA that made up the material.

Deletions cut 6 bases from V and 3 bases from J, with 12 bases between. This CDR3 is built from 13 residues. CDR1 and CDR2 (germline): KGHSH, LQKENI. How the authors handled the data: By means of reference gene primer amplification, nucleated cell counts were estimated. TCRdb keeps only in-frame clones here, not all; method: immunoSEQ multiplex PCR. Clonal size and the V and J genes are those of that table, whereas D and trimming came from the DNA. The table has 150,000 to 200,000 clones, about four fifths seen once. Sequenced: peripheral blood. The TCR was taken from a human donor with acute or convalescent COVID-19. The donor label of this sample is uncertain. This chain connects TRBV18 to TRBJ2-7; D call uncertain. Here the CDR3 reads CASSPKSVYEQYF. The CDR3 DNA is TGTGCCAGCTCCCCCAAGTCAGTCTACGAGCAGTACTTC.